The next 13 T cell receptor beta chains were all read from a single sample in a study of OX40 agonist ivuxolimab in advanced cancers. Using immunoSEQ multiplex PCR, the repertoire was profiled, and TCRdb retains in-frame clones only, with some absent. There are fewer than 85,000 clones in the sample; around 90% occur only once, and roughly 9.6% lies in the top ten. Sequenced material: CD4+ or CD8+ T cells sorted from blood, taken in a trial of the OX40 agonist ivuxolimab. These receptors all come from an adult with an advanced solid tumor such as melanoma, head and neck, liver or kidney cancer.

A note on this clone: A read error may produce the germline difference seen at one junction end. The rearrangement joins TRBV5-5 to TRBJ2-2, with 7 bases identical to TRBD2. The CDR3 totals 15 residues. From germline, CDR1 is SGHKS and CDR2 YYEKEE (reference sequence). The CDR3 spells CASGFPGGNTGELFF. Written as DNA, the CDR3 is TGTGCCAGCGGCTTCCCGGGGGGGAACACCGGGGAGCTGTTTTTT.

The rearrangement uses TRBV20-1 and TRBJ2-4, with D perhaps TRBD2 (6 bases). V lost 3 bases to trimming and J lost 12 bases, with 12 bases between them. Germline V gene lookup returns CDR1 DFQATT and CDR2 SNEGSKA (reference sequence). The CDR3 has 11 residues. The CDR3 DNA reads TGCAGTGCTAGGGGTGGGGGAGGTCAGTACTTC. Amino acid sequence: CSARGGGGQYF.

The chain combines TRBV25-1 with TRBJ2-7; 8 bases align to TRBD2. Germline-derived CDR1 and CDR2 are MGHDK and SYGVNS. The CDR3 loop spans 12 amino acids. V lost 9 bases and J lost 3; bases outside the gene matches: 4. The CDR3 sequence: CARAGVSYEQYF. The CDR3 region has the DNA TGTGCCAGAGCGGGGGTTAGCTACGAGCAGTACTTC.

The chain links TRBV11-2 to TRBJ1-2, with TRBD1 matching 8 bases. The trim removed 3 bases at V and 4 bases at J, leaving 10 bases unmatched. CDR3 length equals 16 residues. Germline CDR1 reads SGHAT; CDR2 reads FQNNGV. CDR3 DNA: TGTGCCAGCAGCTTTACCGGGACAGGTTATGTCTATGGCTACACCTTC. This gives the protein CASSFTGTGYVYGYTF.

The gene calls are TRBV7-2 and TRBJ2-1; perhaps D is TRBD1 or TRBD2 (5 bases each). CDR1 SGHTA and CDR2 FQGNSA come from the germline V gene. This CDR3 is built from 16 residues. Trimming removed 5 bases from V and 6 bases from J, with 20 bases in between. The CDR3 reads CASSVRDPRVGNEQFF. For the CDR3, the DNA is TGTGCCAGCAGCGTCAGGGACCCCCGGGTTGGCAATGAGCAGTTCTTC.

This sequence joins TRBV5-1 and TRBJ2-7; 8 bases line up with TRBD2. The CDR3 extends over 14 amino acids. Germline CDR1 SGHRS, CDR2 YFSETQ. V shed 8 bases and J 7 bases; nucleotides not matched to a gene: 14. The CDR3 region is CARFKLAAPGEQYF. The CDR3 DNA reads as TGCGCCAGATTCAAACTAGCGGCCCCTGGGGAGCAGTACTTC.

The chain is built from TRBV5-5 and TRBJ2-7; perhaps TRBD1 as D (5 bases). V shed 4 bases and J shed 4 bases, with 12 bases lying between them. The length of the CDR3 is 13 residues. Germline-derived CDR1 and CDR2 are SGHKS and YYEKEE (reference sequence). CDR3 sequence (DNA): TGTGCCAGCAGCCCCGCCCCAGGGTACGAGCAGTACTTC. Translating gives CASSPAPGYEQYF.

This chain connects TRBV29-1 to TRBJ2-7; weak D call: TRBD1 (6 bases). The CDR3 is made up of 12 amino acids. The V gene's germline CDR1 is SQVTM and CDR2 ANQGSEA. V was trimmed by 1 base and J by 3 bases, leaving 7 bases between them. The CDR3 region is CSVEGRGYEQYF. The DNA of the CDR3 is TGCAGCGTTGAAGGCAGGGGCTACGAGCAGTACTTC.

The chain couples TRBV5-1 to TRBJ1-1; possibly TRBD1 for D (5 bases). Trimming took 0 bases from V and 11 from J, leaving 14 bases between them. Germline CDR1 and CDR2: SGHRS and YFSETQ. The CDR3 covers 13 residues. CDR3 residues: CASSLVIGGLAFF. The CDR3 bases are TGCGCCAGCAGCTTGGTTATCGGGGGATTGGCTTTCTTT.

The chain couples TRBV11-2 to TRBJ2-7, with a tentative D call TRBD2 (5 bases). Germline V gene sequence: CDR1 SGHAT, CDR2 FQNNGV. The CDR3 runs to 13 residues. V shed 3 bases and J shed 1 base, with 7 bases lying between them. In DNA form, the CDR3 reads TGTGCCAGCAGCTTCGGGAATTCCTACGAGCAGTACTTC. Its protein is CASSFGNSYEQYF. Using reference TRBV11-2 and TRBJ2-7 for the parts outside the CDR3, the full variable domain is EAGVAQSPRYKIIEKRQSVAFWCNPISGHATLYWYQQILGQGPKLLIQFQNNGVVDDSQLPKDRFSAERLKGVDSTLKIQPAKLEDSAVYLCASSFGNSYEQYFGPGTRLTVT.

The chain employs TRBV13 and TRBJ2-1; TRBD2 matches 10 bases. Looked up from germline, CDR1 is PRHDT and CDR2 is FYEKMQ (reference sequence). The CDR3 contains 14 residues. Trimming cost V 5 bases and J 6 bases; bases outside gene matches: 4. The CDR3 DNA reads TGTGCCAGCAGCGGGCTAGCGGGGGTCAATGAGCAGTTCTTC. It translates to CASSGLAGVNEQFF.

The chain combines TRBV10-2 with TRBJ2-7; D not resolved. Trimming cost V 0 bases and J 4 bases, with 10 bases left between them. The germline gives CDR1 WSHSY, CDR2 SAAADI. The CDR3 covers 14 residues. As DNA, the CDR3 is TGCGCCAGCAGTGAGTCGGTGTCAGCGTACGAGCAGTACTTC. Amino acids: CASSESVSAYEQYF.

This sequence joins TRBV4-1 and TRBJ1-6; D gene unclear. The germline V gene has CDR1 MGHRA and CDR2 YSYEKL. Trimming left V 0 bases short and J 4 bases short, with 7 bases between. The CDR3 runs to 15 residues. The CDR3, as DNA: TGCGCCAGCAGCCAAGAAGGACTGTATAATTCACCCCTCCACTTT. Amino acid sequence: CASSQEGLYNSPLHF.